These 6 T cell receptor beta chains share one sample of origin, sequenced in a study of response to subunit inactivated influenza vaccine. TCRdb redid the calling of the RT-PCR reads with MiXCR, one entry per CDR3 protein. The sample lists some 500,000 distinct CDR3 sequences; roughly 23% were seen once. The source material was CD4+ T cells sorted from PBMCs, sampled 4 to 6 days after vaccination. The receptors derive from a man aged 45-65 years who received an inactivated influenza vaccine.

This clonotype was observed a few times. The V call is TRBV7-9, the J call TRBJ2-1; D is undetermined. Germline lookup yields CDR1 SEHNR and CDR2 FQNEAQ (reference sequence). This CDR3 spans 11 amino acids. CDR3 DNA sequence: TGTGCTCCCGCGAGTGGCGATGAGCAGTTCTTC. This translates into CAPASGDEQFF.

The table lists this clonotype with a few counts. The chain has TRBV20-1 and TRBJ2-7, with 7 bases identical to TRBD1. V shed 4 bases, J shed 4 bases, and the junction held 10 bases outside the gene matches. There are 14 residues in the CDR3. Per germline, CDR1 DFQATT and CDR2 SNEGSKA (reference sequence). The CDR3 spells CSATGTANSYEQYF. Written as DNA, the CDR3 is TGCAGTGCTACAGGGACAGCCAACTCTTACGAGCAGTACTTC.

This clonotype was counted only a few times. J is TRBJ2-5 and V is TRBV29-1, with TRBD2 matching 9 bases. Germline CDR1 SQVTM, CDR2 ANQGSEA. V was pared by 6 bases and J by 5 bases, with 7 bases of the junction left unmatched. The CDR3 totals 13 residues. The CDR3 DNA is TGCAGCGTGCGGCTAGCGGGGACCGAGACCCAGTACTTC. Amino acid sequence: CSVRLAGTETQYF.

The CDR3 DNA reads as TGCAGTGCTAACGCGGCCGGTGATCTCCATGAAAAACTGTTTTTT. It translates to CSANAAGDLHEKLFF. The V and J genes are TRBV20-1 and TRBJ1-4; D not resolved. Looked up from germline, CDR1 is DFQATT and CDR2 is SNEGSKA (reference sequence). The CDR3 totals 15 residues. V lost 4 bases, J lost 6 bases, and 18 bases lay in between.

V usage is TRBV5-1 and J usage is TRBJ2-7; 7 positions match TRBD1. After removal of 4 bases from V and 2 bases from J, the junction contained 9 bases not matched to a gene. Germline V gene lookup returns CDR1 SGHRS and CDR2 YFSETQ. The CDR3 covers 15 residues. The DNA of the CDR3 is TGCGCCAGCAGCCCTCGGACAGGTACTACCTACGAGCAGTACTTC. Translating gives CASSPRTGTTYEQYF. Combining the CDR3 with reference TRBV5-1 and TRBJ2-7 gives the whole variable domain KAGVTQTPRYLIKTRGQQVTLSCSPISGHRSVSWYQQTPGQGLQFLFEYFSETQRNKGNFPGRFSGRQFSNSRSEMNVSTLELGDSALYLCASSPRTGTTYEQYFGPGTRLTVT.

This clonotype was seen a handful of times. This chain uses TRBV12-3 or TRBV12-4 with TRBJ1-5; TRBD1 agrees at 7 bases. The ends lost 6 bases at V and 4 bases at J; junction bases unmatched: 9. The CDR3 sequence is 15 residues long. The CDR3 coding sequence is TGTGCCAGCAGCCGGGACAGTACCCTTAATCAGCCCCAGCATTTT. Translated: CASSRDSTLNQPQHF.